These T cell receptor beta chains were read from a single sample in a study of T cell responses to AZD1222 COVID-19 vaccine. TCRdb keeps only in-frame clones here, not all; method: immunoSEQ multiplex PCR. The sample includes about 100,000 clones, 85% to 95% of them seen just once. The material was peripheral blood, obtained 28 days after the second AZD1222 dose. Source of these receptors: an adult who received the AZD1222 COVID-19 vaccine. The CDR3 runs from the conserved cysteine through the conserved F or W. A D gene is named only where the DNA matches it firmly. Clone size is not always given. Where it is, it says once, few, many or a class for expanded clones.

abundance,d_gene,j_gene,v_gene,CDR3nt,CDR3aa
few,TRBD1,TRBJ1-5,TRBV4-1,TGCGCCAGCAGCCCTGACCCAGGGACAGGGAGAAGTCAGCCCCAGCATTTT,CASSPDPGTGRSQPQHF
-,TRBD1,TRBJ2-7,TRBV11-2,TGTGCCAGCAGCCCCTCGACAGGGGGGTACGAGCAGTACTTC,CASSPSTGGYEQYF
-,-,TRBJ2-1,TRBV9,TGTGCCAGCAGCCCTCCGACGGCAACCTACAATGAGCAGTTCTTC,CASSPPTATYNEQFF
-,TRBD1,TRBJ2-7,TRBV3-1/TRBV3-2,TGTGCCAGCAGGGGACAGGGGGTTTACGAGCAGTACTTC,CASRGQGVYEQYF
-,-,TRBJ2-7,TRBV7-2,TGTGCCAGCAGCCCTCCCAGTAGAACCTACGAGCAGTACTTC,CASSPPSRTYEQYF
-,TRBD2,TRBJ2-1,TRBV7-8,TGTGCCAGCAGCTTAAAACTAGCGGGGGGACTATACAATGAGCAGTTCTTC,CASSLKLAGGLYNEQFF
once,-,TRBJ2-7,TRBV11-2,TGTGCCAGCAGCTTCGGGGCTCTTCGGGAGCAGTACTTC,CASSFGALREQYF
-,-,TRBJ1-4,TRBV6-6,TGTGCCAGCAGTCGCACTAACGGGGGGGCAAATGAAAAACTGTTTTTT,CASSRTNGGANEKLFF
-,-,TRBJ2-1,TRBV4-1,TGCGCCAGCAGCCAAGTGGCCACGTACAATGAGCAGTTCTTC,CASSQVATYNEQFF
-,-,TRBJ2-5,TRBV2,TGTGCCAGCAGTGAGGACTCGAGGGAGACCCAGTACTTC,CASSEDSRETQYF
once,-,TRBJ1-4,TRBV4-1,TGCGCCAGCAGCCAAGGTTGGGCACTCCCTGCAACTAATGAAAAACTGTTTTTT,CASSQGWALPATNEKLFF
-,-,TRBJ2-5,TRBV28,TGTGCCAGCAGGCAGGAGGGACCGCGCCAAGAGACCCAGTACTTC,CASRQEGPRQETQYF
-,TRBD1,TRBJ1-1,TRBV7-2,TGTGCCAGCAGCTTCAGGACAGGCGGCACTGAAGCTTTCTTT,CASSFRTGGTEAFF
once,-,TRBJ1-3,TRBV10-3,TGTGCCATCAGTGACCGAAACTCTGGAAACACCATATATTTT,CAISDRNSGNTIYF
-,-,TRBJ1-6,TRBV27,TGTGCCAGCAGTTTAGAGGGAGGGCCTTCACCCCTCCACTTT,CASSLEGGPSPLHF
-,TRBD2,TRBJ2-2,TRBV30,TGTGCCTGGAGGGGCGGGGGGGGCTTTCTGGCCGGGGAGCTGTTTTTT,CAWRGGGGFLAGELFF
-,-,TRBJ1-4,TRBV5-1,TGCGCCAGCAGCCTGGGGGGTGAAAAACTGTTTTTT,CASSLGGEKLFF
-,-,TRBJ1-6,TRBV28,TGTGCCAGCACCCCCATGTATTTGTCCTATAATTCACCCCTCCACTTT,CASTPMYLSYNSPLHF
-,-,TRBJ1-2,TRBV7-2,TGTGCCAGCAGCCGGACAGATAACTATGGCTACACCTTC,CASSRTDNYGYTF
-,-,TRBJ1-3,TRBV5-1,TGCGCCAGCAGCTTGGATTCAGGGCAAGGAAACACCATATATTTT,CASSLDSGQGNTIYF
once,TRBD2,TRBJ2-1,TRBV19,TGTGCCAGTAGTCCGCTAGCGGGGGGCGGTTATGAGCAGTTCTTC,CASSPLAGGGYEQFF
-,TRBD1,TRBJ1-2,TRBV13,TGTGCCAGCAGCCTTCCGGGACAGGGGGCAGGCTACACCTTC,CASSLPGQGAGYTF
-,-,TRBJ1-2,TRBV12-3/TRBV12-4,TGTGCCAGCAGTCAACCCGACAAATATGGCTACACCTTC,CASSQPDKYGYTF
-,TRBD1,TRBJ2-1,TRBV6-5,TGTGCCAGCAGTTACCTTGGGACAGGGGTGTATGAGCAGTTCTTC,CASSYLGTGVYEQFF
-,-,TRBJ2-3,TRBV24-1,TGTGCCACCAGCCTGGGGGGTAGCACAGATACGCAGTATTTT,CATSLGGSTDTQYF
-,-,TRBJ2-5,TRBV2,TGTGCCAGCAGAACAAGGGAGATCGCCGCAGAGACCCAGTACTTC,CASRTREIAAETQYF
-,-,TRBJ1-1,TRBV11-3,TGTGCCAGCAGCCGACAGTGGGACACTGAAGCTTTCTTT,CASSRQWDTEAFF
-,-,TRBJ1-4,TRBV11-2,TGTGCCAGCAGCTTAAGGACGCCCAGGACTAATGAAAAACTGTTTTTT,CASSLRTPRTNEKLFF
-,TRBD1,TRBJ2-6,TRBV3-1/TRBV3-2,TGTGCCAGCAGCCAAGGGGGACAGGCCAGAGGGCTCTCTGGGGCCAACGTCCTGACTTTC,CASSQGGQARGLSGANVLTF
-,TRBD1,TRBJ2-5,TRBV5-6,TGTGCCAGCAGCTTGGGGACAGGGCAGGGGGAGACCCAGTACTTC,CASSLGTGQGETQYF
-,TRBD2,TRBJ2-3,TRBV18,TGTGCCAGCTCACCACCGGCAGGGCAAGGACTAGCGGGAGGGCCAGGTACGCAGTATTTT,CASSPPAGQGLAGGPGTQYF
-,-,TRBJ1-5,TRBV6-5,TGTGCCGGAGGACTAGGGCATCAGCCCCAGCATTTT,CAGGLGHQPQHF
-,TRBD1,TRBJ2-1,TRBV11-2,TGTGCCAGCAGCTGGACAGGGGGCGGTGAGCAGTTCTTC,CASSWTGGGEQFF
-,-,TRBJ2-1,TRBV7-2,TGTGCCAGCAGCTGGGAGGCCTGGGAGCAGTTCTTC,CASSWEAWEQFF
once,-,TRBJ2-3,TRBV9,TGTGCCAGCAGCGCAGGACGTCGCACAGATACGCAGTATTTT,CASSAGRRTDTQYF
-,-,TRBJ2-7,TRBV30,TGTGCCTGGAGTCGCACAGGGATCCACGAGCAGTACTTC,CAWSRTGIHEQYF
-,-,TRBJ1-4,TRBV10-1,TGCGCCAGCAGTGAGATCCCTTCGAATGAAAAACTGTTTTTT,CASSEIPSNEKLFF
-,TRBD2,TRBJ2-1,TRBV7-2,TGTGCCAGCAGCTTAGCGGGGGGTAGCGGGAGAAGCTCCTACAATGAGCAGTTCTTC,CASSLAGGSGRSSYNEQFF
few,-,TRBJ1-2,TRBV4-3,TGCGCCAGCAGCGAAGGTAGGGTGGAGCACTATGGCTACACCTTC,CASSEGRVEHYGYTF
-,-,TRBJ1-5,TRBV19,TGTGCCAGTAGTATAGACACTAATAGCAATCAGCCCCAGCATTTT,CASSIDTNSNQPQHF
-,TRBD1,TRBJ2-1,TRBV20-1,TGCAGTGCAAGTACAGGGGGCAATGAGCAGTTCTTC,CSASTGGNEQFF
-,-,TRBJ1-5,TRBV27,TGTGCCAGCAGTACGGACGGAGATCAGCCCCAGCATTTT,CASSTDGDQPQHF
-,-,TRBJ1-2,TRBV5-4,TGTGCCAGCAGCTTGTCCCGCGGGGGCTGGGTTGGCTACACCTTC,CASSLSRGGWVGYTF